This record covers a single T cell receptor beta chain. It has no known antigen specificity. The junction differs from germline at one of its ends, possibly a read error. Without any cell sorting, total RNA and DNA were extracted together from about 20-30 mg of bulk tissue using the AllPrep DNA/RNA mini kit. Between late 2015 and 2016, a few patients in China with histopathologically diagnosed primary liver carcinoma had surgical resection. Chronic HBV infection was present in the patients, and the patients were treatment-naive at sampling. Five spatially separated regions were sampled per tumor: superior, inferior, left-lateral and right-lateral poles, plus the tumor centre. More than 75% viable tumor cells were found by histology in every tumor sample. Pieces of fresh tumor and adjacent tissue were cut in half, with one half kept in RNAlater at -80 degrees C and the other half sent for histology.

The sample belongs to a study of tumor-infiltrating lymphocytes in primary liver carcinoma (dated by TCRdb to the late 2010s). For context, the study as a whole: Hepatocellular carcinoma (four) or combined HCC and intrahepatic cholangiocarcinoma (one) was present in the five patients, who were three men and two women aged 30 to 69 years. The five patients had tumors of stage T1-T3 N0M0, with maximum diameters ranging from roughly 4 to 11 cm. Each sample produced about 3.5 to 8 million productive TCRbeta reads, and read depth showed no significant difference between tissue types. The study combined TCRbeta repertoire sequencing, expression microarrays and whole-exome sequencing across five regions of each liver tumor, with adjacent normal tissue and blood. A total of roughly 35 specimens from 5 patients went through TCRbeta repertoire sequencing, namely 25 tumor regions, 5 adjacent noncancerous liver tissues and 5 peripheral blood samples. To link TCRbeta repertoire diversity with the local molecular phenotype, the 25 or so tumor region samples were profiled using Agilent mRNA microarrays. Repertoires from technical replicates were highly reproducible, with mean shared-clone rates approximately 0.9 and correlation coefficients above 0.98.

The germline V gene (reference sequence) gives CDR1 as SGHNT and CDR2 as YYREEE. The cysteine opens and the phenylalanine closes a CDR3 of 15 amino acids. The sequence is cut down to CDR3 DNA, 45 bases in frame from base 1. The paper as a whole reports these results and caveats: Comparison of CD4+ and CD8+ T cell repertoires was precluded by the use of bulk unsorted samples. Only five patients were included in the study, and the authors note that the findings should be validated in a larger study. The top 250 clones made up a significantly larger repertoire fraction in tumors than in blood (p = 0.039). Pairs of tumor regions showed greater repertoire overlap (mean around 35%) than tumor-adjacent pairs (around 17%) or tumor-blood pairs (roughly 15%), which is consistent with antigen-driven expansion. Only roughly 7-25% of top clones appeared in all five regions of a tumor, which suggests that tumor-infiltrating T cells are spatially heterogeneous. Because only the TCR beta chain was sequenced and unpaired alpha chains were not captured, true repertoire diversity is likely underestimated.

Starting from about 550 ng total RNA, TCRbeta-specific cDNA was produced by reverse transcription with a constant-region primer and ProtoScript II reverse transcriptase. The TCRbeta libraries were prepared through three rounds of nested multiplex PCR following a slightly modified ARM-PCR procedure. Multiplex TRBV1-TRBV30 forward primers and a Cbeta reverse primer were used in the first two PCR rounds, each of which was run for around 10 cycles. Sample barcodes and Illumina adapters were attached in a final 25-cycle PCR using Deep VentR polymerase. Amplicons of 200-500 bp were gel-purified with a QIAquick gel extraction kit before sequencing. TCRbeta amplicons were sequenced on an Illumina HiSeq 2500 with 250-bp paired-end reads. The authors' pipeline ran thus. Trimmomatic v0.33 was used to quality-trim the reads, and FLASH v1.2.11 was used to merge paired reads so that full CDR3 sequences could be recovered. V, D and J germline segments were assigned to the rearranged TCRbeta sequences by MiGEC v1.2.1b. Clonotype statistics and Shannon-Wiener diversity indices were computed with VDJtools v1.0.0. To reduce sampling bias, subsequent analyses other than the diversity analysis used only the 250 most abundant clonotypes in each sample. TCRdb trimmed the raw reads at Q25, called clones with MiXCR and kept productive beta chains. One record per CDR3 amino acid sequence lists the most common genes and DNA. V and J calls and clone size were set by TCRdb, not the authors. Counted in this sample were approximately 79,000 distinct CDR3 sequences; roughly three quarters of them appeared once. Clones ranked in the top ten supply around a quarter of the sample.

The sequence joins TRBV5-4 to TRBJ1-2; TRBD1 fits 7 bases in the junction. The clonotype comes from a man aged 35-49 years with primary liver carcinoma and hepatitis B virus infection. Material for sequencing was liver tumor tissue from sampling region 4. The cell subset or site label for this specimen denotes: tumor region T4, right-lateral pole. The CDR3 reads CVSSLEGQCNYGYTF. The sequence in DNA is TGTGTCAGCAGCTTGGAGGGACAGTGTAACTATGGCTACACCTTC.